The 20 T cell receptor beta chains below all came from one sample that was sequenced in a study of OX40 agonist ivuxolimab in advanced cancers. The repertoire was sequenced with immunoSEQ multiplex PCR; TCRdb's copy has only in-frame clones and lacks some. The sample includes fewer than 45,000 clones, more than 80% seen only once; the top ten take about 6%. The sample was CD4+ or CD8+ T cells sorted from blood, taken in a trial of the OX40 agonist ivuxolimab. These receptors originate from an adult with an advanced solid tumor such as melanoma, head and neck, liver or kidney cancer.

The V call is TRBV18, the J call TRBJ2-5; 10 nucleotides agree with TRBD2. The CDR3 spans 16 residues. Trimming took 3 bases from V and 3 from J; bases not matched to a gene: 7. Germline-derived CDR1 and CDR2 are KGHSH and LQKENI. CDR3: CASSPSWLAGEETQYF. The CDR3 DNA reads TGTGCCAGCTCACCGAGCTGGCTAGCGGGAGAAGAGACCCAGTACTTC.

This sequence joins TRBV28 and TRBJ2-4; TRBD2 might be the D (5 bases). The CDR3 runs 13 residues. Trimming stripped 6 bases from V and 8 bases from J, with 14 bases between. Germline V gene lookup returns CDR1 MDHEN and CDR2 SYDVKM. CDR3 residues: CASRGRGKDIQYF. The CDR3 DNA reads as TGTGCCAGCAGGGGTCGGGGAAAGGACATTCAGTACTTC.

This rearrangement joins TRBV9 to TRBJ1-1; D is possibly TRBD1 (5 bases). The CDR3 loop spans 16 amino acids. V dropped 0 bases and J dropped 5 bases, with 17 bases sitting between them. Germline CDR1 SGDLS, CDR2 YYNGEE. The CDR3 region is CASSVVVGARATEAFF. DNA for the CDR3: TGTGCCAGCAGCGTAGTGGTCGGGGCGCGTGCTACTGAAGCTTTCTTT.

The chain carries TRBV5-1 and TRBJ2-7, with TRBD2 matching over 7 bases. The CDR3 consists of 13 residues. V lost 2 bases, J lost 6 bases, and 5 bases stayed unmatched. Germline V gene sequence: CDR1 SGHRS, CDR2 YFSETQ. The CDR3 region has the DNA TGCGCCAGCAGCTTAAGGGCTAGCGGCGAGCAGTACTTC. It is translated as CASSLRASGEQYF.

A few counts support this clone. The V call is TRBV10-1, the J call TRBJ1-1; no reliable D call. The CDR3 spans 16 residues. Trimming took off 5 bases at V and 3 bases at J, with 19 bases between the two ends. From germline, CDR1 is WNHNN and CDR2 SYGVQD (reference sequence). CDR3 bases: TGCGCCAGCAGTAACGACCCGAAGGCTCGGGACACTGAAGCTTTCTTT. This codes for CASSNDPKARDTEAFF.

This chain links TRBV6-1 with TRBJ1-5; perhaps TRBD1 as D (6 bases). The V gene lost 2 bases and the J gene lost 7 bases, with 15 bases spanning the gap. CDR1 and CDR2 from the germline V gene are MNHNS and SASEGT. CDR3 length: 15 amino acids. The CDR3 region has the DNA TGTGCCAGCAGTGAATTGAAACAGGGCGGGCAGCCCCAGCATTTT. Its translation is CASSELKQGGQPQHF.

The chain has TRBV14 and TRBJ2-1; TRBD2 agrees at 8 bases. Germline loops: CDR1 SGHDN, CDR2 FVKESK. J lost 10 bases, V lost 11 bases, and 13 bases had no gene match. This CDR3 spans 13 amino acids. The CDR3, as DNA: TGTGCCTCCCGGCTAGCGGGTCCGGGCGAGCAGTTCTTC. Translated: CASRLAGPGEQFF.

The CDR3, as DNA: TGCGCCAGCAGCTTGTTTGAAGGGAGCGCAGATACGCAGTATTTT. As protein: CASSLFEGSADTQYF. The rearrangement joins TRBV5-1 to TRBJ2-3, with TRBD2 as a possible D gene (5 bases). Germline CDR1 reads SGHRS; CDR2 reads YFSETQ. The V end was cut by 1 base, the J end by 4 bases, with 13 bases between. The CDR3 covers 15 residues.

The J gene is TRBJ2-5, the V gene TRBV4-1; 14 nucleotides align to TRBD2. V lost 2 bases and J lost 5; bases outside the gene matches: 4. CDR1 is MGHRA and CDR2 is YSYEKL in the germline V gene. CDR3 length: 16 amino acids. CDR3 residues: CASSQKGLAGEETQYF. CDR3 nucleotides: TGCGCCAGCAGCCAAAAGGGACTAGCGGGGGAGGAGACCCAGTACTTC.

This chain joins TRBV19 and TRBJ2-5, with 7 bases aligning to TRBD1. The CDR3 loop spans 15 amino acids. Germline V gene data show CDR1 as LNHDA and CDR2 as SQIVND (reference sequence). After removal of 4 bases from V and 4 bases from J, the junction contained 9 bases not matched to a gene. CDR3 protein: CASSTTGLRRETQYF. In nucleotides, the CDR3 is TGTGCCAGTAGTACGACAGGGTTGAGGAGAGAGACCCAGTACTTC.

V is TRBV30 and J is TRBJ1-6; D is possibly TRBD1 (5 bases). The CDR3 totals 11 residues. Germline CDR1 GTSNPN, CDR2 SVGIG (reference sequence). With 5 bases removed from V and 10 bases from J, the gap between germline ends came to 9 bases. The CDR3 sequence: CAWDSGSPLHF. CDR3 DNA sequence: TGTGCCTGGGACAGTGGATCACCCCTCCACTTT.

This chain links TRBV6-5 with TRBJ2-7; D unclear. CDR1 MNHEY and CDR2 SVGAGI come from the germline V gene. There are 9 residues in the CDR3. Trimming took 10 bases from V and 5 from J, leaving 6 bases between them. CDR3 bases: TGTGCCACCCAGGACGAGCAGTACTTC. This codes for CATQDEQYF.

The rearrangement links TRBV18 to TRBJ1-2, with TRBD1 matching 7 bases. The CDR3 consists of 15 residues. Germline V lookup: CDR1 KGHSH, CDR2 LQKENI. V was clipped by 3 bases and J by 1 base; unmatched bases: 5. The CDR3, as DNA: TGTGCCAGCTCACCCCCCCAGGGGGTTAACTATGGCTACACCTTC. Protein sequence: CASSPPQGVNYGYTF.

The chain is built from TRBV5-6 and TRBJ2-7; D gene uncertain. Germline loops: CDR1 SGHDT, CDR2 YYEEEE. The CDR3 consists of 14 residues. V was trimmed by 2 bases and J by 0 bases, leaving 9 bases between them. CDR3 coding DNA: TGTGCCAGCAGCTTTTTTCAGAACTCCTACGAGCAGTACTTC. This translates into CASSFFQNSYEQYF.

CDR3 sequence (DNA): TGTGCCAGCAGCCACTACGTGGGGGGAGAGACCCAGTACTTC. Its protein is CASSHYVGGETQYF. V and J are TRBV28 and TRBJ2-5; D is possibly TRBD2 (6 bases). The V gene lost 6 bases and the J gene lost 4 bases, with 15 bases spanning the gap. CDR1 and CDR2 (germline): MDHEN, SYDVKM. This CDR3 spans 14 amino acids.

The rearrangement links TRBV7-2 to TRBJ1-4; D gene unclear. The V and J ends lost 3 bases and 1 base respectively, with 3 bases between them. Germline CDR1 and CDR2: SGHTA and FQGNSA. This CDR3 has 13 amino acids. The chain's CDR3 is CASSFVTNEKLFF. The CDR3 coding sequence is TGTGCCAGCAGCTTTGTAACTAATGAAAAACTGTTTTTT.

This chain connects TRBV19 to TRBJ2-3; D gene unclear. The CDR3 is made up of 16 amino acids. Trimming shortened V by 1 base and J by 1 base, and 12 bases separated the two germline ends. The germline CDR1 and CDR2 sequences are LNHDA and SQIVND (reference sequence). Here the CDR3 DNA reads TGTGCCAGTAGTATAGGGCGACTCGATGGCACAGATACGCAGTATTTT. It translates to CASSIGRLDGTDTQYF.

The chain has TRBV7-9 and TRBJ2-1, with a tentative D call TRBD1 (12 bases). There are 19 residues in the CDR3. CDR1 is SEHNR and CDR2 is FQNEAQ in the germline V gene (reference sequence). The V and J ends lost 2 bases and 7 bases respectively, with 27 bases between them. The CDR3, as DNA: TGTGCCAGCAGCTTAAGGGACAGGGGGCTGACTAGCGGGGAGAATGAGCAGTTCTTC. It encodes CASSLRDRGLTSGENEQFF.

The rearrangement links TRBV7-6 to TRBJ2-5; 9 nucleotides match TRBD1. V gave up 5 bases and J gave up 5 bases; unmatched junction bases: 9. Per the germline V gene, CDR1 is SGHVS and CDR2 is FNYEAQ. This CDR3 is built from 15 residues. This chain's CDR3 is CASSPWTGERETQYF. In nucleotides, the CDR3 is TGTGCCAGCAGCCCCTGGACAGGGGAGCGGGAGACCCAGTACTTC.

The chain links TRBV28 to TRBJ2-7; D possibly corresponds to TRBD1 (5 bases). The CDR3 sequence is 16 residues long. Germline loops: CDR1 MDHEN, CDR2 SYDVKM. The V and J ends lost 3 bases and 5 bases respectively, with 20 bases between them. CDR3 DNA: TGTGCCAGCAGTTTTCCCCCGCCGCAGGGCAAGGACGAGCAGTACTTC. Protein: CASSFPPPQGKDEQYF.